This T cell receptor beta chain was sequenced in a study of blood T cell repertoires in COVID-19 (TCRdb year 2020). A note on the overall study: Samples covering the acute and convalescent phases of COVID-19 were provided by collaborators in the United States, Italy and Spain. Samples came from the ongoing ImmuneRACE study (first 160 participants) plus 1,254 subjects from 6 global collaborators. A freely available public database, intended as a resource for researchers studying the immune response to SARS-CoV-2, is where the repertoires were released. Subjects who had been exposed to COVID-19, were actively infected with it, or had recovered from it provided the deeply sampled blood TCRbeta repertoires that made up the dataset. Where HLA class I and class II types were available, the types were taken from metadata supplied by the sample provider, not from assay-based typing. Nearly every sample came with metadata listing a de-identified subject ID, COVID-19 status, age in years and sex. The material from the prospective study consisted of cDNA or gDNA derived from T cells, B-cell-depleted T cells, or PBMCs.

Whole blood was collected in K2EDTA tubes by collaborating institutions according to the institutions' own protocols. For TCRbeta analysis, collaborators shipped samples as frozen whole blood, isolated PBMCs, or DNA extracted from either of those sample types. TCRbeta CDR3 regions were amplified from genomic DNA using the immunoSEQ Assay, a bias-controlled multiplex PCR. In the authors' own workflow: The number of nucleated cells in each sample was estimated by amplification of reference gene primers within the assay. To quantify the absolute abundance of each unique TCRbeta CDR3 rearrangement, sequence reads were collapsed and filtered. Productive Simpson clonality was computed per sample as the square root of Simpson's diversity index over productive rearrangements. Entries here come from immuneACCESS through TCRdb and include only in-frame sequences with V and J called. Some clones fail to appear in such tables; in the studies checked, an unresolved V gene covers under half of the shortfall, and the cause of the remainder is unknown. The V and J calls and clone size come from that table; D and trimming were worked out from the DNA. For this sample the table gives some 75,000 clones, of which approximately 92% were detected only once. The top ten clones comprise 6.9% of the sample.

Worth noting for this clone: Its antigen is currently not known. Per-base qualities were not stored, and no clone one base away is much larger.

CDR1 and CDR2 were assigned from the germline V gene as SGHVS and FQNEAQ. Measured from the cysteine to the phenylalanine, the CDR3 is 14 residues long. The kept DNA is CDR3 alone, 42 bases in frame from the first base. The germline ends are 13 bases apart after V is trimmed by 6 bases and J by 4 bases. Here is what the overall study found, with its caveats: The amount of clinical and demographic metadata varied by source and participant and was provided uncurated.

This receptor was identified in a human donor in a cohort sampled during active COVID-19. Material: peripheral blood. This sequence uses TRBV7-8 and TRBJ2-1; TRBD2 is a possible D gene, resting on 6 matching bases. Here is the DNA: TGTGCCAGCAGAGGGACTGCCAATTACAATGAGCAGTTCTTC. Protein translation: CASRGTANYNEQFF.